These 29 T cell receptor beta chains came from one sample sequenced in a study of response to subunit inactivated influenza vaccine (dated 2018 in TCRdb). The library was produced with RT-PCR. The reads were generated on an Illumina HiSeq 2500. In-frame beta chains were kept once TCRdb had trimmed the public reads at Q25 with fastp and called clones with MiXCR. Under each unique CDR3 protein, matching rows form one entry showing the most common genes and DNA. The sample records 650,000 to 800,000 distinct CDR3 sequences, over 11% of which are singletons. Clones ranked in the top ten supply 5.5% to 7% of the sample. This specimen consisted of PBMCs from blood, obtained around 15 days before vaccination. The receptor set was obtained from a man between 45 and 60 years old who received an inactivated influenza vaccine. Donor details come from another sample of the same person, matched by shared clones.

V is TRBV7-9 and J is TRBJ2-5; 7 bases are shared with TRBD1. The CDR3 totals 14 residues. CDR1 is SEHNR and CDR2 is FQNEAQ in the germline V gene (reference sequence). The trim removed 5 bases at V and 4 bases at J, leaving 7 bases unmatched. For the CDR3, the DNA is TGTGCCAGCAGCGACCAGACAGGGAGAGAGACCCAGTACTTC. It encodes CASSDQTGRETQYF.

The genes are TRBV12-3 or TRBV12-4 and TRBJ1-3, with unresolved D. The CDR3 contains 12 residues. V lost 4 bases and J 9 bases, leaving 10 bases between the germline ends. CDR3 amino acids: CASSSPFFTIYF. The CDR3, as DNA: TGTGCCAGCAGTTCCCCGTTTTTCACCATATATTTT.

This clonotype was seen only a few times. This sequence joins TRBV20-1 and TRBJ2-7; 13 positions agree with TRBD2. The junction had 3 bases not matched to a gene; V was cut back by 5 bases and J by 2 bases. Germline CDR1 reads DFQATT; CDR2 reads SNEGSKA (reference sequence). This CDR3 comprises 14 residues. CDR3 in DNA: TGCAGTGCTCGTACTAGCGGGGGGGCCTACGAGCAGTACTTC. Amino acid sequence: CSARTSGGAYEQYF.

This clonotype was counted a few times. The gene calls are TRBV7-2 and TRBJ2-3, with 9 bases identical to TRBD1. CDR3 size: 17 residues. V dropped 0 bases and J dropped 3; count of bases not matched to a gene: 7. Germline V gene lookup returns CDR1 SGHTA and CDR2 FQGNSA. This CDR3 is CASSLAGQGSRTDTQYF. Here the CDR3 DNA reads TGTGCCAGCAGCTTAGCAGGACAGGGGAGCCGGACAGATACGCAGTATTTT. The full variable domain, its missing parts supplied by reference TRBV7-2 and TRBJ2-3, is GAGVSQSPSNKVTEKGKDVELRCDPISGHTALYWYRQSLGQGLEFLIYFQGNSAPDKSGLPSDRFSAERTGGSVSTLTIQRTQQEDSAVYLCASSLAGQGSRTDTQYFGPGTRLTVL.

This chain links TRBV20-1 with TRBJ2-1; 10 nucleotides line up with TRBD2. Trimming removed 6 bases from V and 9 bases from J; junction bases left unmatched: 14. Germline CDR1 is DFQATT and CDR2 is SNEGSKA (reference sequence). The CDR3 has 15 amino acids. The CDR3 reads CSASAGGPELGEQFF. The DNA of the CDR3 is TGCAGTGCCTCAGCGGGAGGGCCCGAATTGGGTGAGCAGTTCTTC.

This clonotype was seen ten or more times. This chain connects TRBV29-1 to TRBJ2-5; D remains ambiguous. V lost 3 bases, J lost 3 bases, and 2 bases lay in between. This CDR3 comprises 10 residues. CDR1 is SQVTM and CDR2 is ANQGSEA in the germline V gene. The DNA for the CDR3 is TGCAGCGTTGAGGAAGAGACCCAGTACTTC. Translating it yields CSVEEETQYF.

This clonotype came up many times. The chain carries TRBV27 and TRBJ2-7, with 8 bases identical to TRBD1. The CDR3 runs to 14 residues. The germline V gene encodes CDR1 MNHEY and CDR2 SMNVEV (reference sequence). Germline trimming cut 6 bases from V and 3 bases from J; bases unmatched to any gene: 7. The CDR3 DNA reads TGTGCCAGCAGGTCAGGGGGCCTGCTCTACGAGCAGTACTTC. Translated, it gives CASRSGGLLYEQYF.

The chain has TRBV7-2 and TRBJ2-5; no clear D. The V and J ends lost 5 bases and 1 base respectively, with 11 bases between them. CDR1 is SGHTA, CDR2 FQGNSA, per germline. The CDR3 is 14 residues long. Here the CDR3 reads CASSLNRLQETQYF. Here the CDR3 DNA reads TGTGCCAGCAGCCTGAATCGACTCCAAGAGACCCAGTACTTC. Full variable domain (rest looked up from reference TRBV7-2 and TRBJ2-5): GAGVSQSPSNKVTEKGKDVELRCDPISGHTALYWYRQSLGQGLEFLIYFQGNSAPDKSGLPSDRFSAERTGGSVSTLTIQRTQQEDSAVYLCASSLNRLQETQYFGPGTRLLVL.

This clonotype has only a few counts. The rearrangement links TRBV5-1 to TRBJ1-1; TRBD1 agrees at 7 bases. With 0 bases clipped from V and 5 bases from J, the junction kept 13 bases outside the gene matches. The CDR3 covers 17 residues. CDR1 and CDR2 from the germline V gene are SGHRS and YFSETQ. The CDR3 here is CASSLEGARSKLTEAFF. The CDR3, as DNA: TGCGCCAGCAGCTTGGAGGGGGCGCGGAGTAAATTGACTGAAGCTTTCTTT. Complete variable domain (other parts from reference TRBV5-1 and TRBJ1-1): KAGVTQTPRYLIKTRGQQVTLSCSPISGHRSVSWYQQTPGQGLQFLFEYFSETQRNKGNFPGRFSGRQFSNSRSEMNVSTLELGDSALYLCASSLEGARSKLTEAFFGQGTRLTVV.

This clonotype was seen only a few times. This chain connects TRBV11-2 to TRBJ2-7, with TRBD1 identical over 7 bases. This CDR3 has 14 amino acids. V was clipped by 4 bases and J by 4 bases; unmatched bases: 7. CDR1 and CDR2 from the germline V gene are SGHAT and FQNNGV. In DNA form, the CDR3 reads TGTGCCAGCAGCTCGGGACAGAGGGGGTACGAGCAGTACTTC. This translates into CASSSGQRGYEQYF.

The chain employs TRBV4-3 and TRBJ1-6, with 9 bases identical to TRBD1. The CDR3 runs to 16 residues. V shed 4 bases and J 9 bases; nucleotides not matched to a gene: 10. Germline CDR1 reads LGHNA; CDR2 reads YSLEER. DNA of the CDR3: TGCGCCAGCAGCCCGCAGTCACAGGGGGCCGGTTCACCCCTCCACTTT. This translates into CASSPQSQGAGSPLHF.

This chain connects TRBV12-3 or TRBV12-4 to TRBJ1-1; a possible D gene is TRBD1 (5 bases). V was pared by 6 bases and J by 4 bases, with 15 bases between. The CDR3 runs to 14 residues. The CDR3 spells CASSFQGGSTEAFF. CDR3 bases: TGTGCCAGCAGCTTCCAGGGTGGGAGCACTGAAGCTTTCTTT.

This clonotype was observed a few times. CDR3 DNA: TGTGCCAGCAATTCTAACGGGGCAGTGAGGGAGACCCAGTACTTC. Its protein is CASNSNGAVRETQYF. The V gene is TRBV7-8, the J gene TRBJ2-5; tentatively, D is TRBD1 or TRBD2 (5 bases each). With 7 bases removed from V and 5 bases from J, the gap between germline ends came to 20 bases. This CDR3 has 15 residues. Germline CDR1 is SGHVS and CDR2 is FQNEAQ.

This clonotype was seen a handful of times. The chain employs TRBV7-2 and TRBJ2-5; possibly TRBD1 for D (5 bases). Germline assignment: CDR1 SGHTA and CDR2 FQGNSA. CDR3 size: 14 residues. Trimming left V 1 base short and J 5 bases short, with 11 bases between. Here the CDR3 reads CASSLGGDRETQYF. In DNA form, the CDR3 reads TGTGCCAGCAGCTTAGGGGGCGATCGGGAGACCCAGTACTTC.

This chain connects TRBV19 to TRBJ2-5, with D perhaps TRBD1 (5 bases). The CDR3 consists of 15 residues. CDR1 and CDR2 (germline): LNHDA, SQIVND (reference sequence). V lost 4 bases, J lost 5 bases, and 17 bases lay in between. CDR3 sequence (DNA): TGTGCCAGTAGTAAGACAGTTCAGTTCGCTGAGACCCAGTACTTC. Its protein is CASSKTVQFAETQYF.

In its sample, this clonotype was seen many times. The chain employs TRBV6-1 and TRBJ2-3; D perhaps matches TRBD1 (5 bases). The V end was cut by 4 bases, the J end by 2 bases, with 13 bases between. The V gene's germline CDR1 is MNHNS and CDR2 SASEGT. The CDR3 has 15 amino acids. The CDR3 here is CASSALRANTDTQYF. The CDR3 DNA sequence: TGTGCCAGCAGTGCTCTCAGGGCTAACACAGATACGCAGTATTTT.

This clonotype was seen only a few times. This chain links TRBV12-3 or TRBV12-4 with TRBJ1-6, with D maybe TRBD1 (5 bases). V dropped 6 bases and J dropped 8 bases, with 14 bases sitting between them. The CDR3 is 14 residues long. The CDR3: CASRRRTLDSPLHF. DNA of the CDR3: TGTGCCAGCAGACGCAGGACACTGGATTCACCCCTCCACTTT.

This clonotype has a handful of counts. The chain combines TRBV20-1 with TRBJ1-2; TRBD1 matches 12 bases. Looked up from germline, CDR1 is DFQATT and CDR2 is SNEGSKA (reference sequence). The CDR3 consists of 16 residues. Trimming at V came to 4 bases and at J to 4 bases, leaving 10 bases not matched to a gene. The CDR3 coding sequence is TGCAGTGCTAAGAACCCCGGGACAGGGGGCATCTATGGCTACACCTTC. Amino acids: CSAKNPGTGGIYGYTF.

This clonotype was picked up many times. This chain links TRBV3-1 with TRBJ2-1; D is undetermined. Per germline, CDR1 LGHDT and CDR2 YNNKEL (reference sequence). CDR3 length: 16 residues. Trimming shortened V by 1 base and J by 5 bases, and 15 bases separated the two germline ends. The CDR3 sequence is CASSQGSPSHHNEQFF. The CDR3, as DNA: TGTGCCAGCAGCCAAGGGTCCCCTAGTCACCACAATGAGCAGTTCTTC.

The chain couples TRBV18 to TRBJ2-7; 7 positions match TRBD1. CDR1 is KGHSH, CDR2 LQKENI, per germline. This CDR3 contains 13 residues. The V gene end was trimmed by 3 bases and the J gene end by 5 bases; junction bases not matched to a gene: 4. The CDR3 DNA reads TGTGCCAGCTCACCTCGACAGGGCCACGAGCAGTACTTC. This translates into CASSPRQGHEQYF. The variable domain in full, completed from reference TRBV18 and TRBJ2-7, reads NAGVMQNPRHLVRRRGQEARLRCSPMKGHSHVYWYRQLPEEGLKFMVYLQKENIIDESGMPKERFSAEFPKEGPSILRIQQVVRGDSAAYFCASSPRQGHEQYFGPGTRLTVT.

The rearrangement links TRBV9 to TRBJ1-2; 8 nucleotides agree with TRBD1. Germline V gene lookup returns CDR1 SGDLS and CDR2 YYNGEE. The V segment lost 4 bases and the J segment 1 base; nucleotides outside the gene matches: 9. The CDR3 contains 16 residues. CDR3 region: CASSPGQGLSNYGYTF. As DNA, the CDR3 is TGTGCCAGCAGCCCTGGACAGGGTTTGAGTAACTATGGCTACACCTTC.

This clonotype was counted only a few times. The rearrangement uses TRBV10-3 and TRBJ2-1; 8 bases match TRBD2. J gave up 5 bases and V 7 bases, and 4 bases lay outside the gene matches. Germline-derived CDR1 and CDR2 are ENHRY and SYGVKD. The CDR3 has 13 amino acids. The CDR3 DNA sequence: TGTGCCATCAACAGCGGGGGAAACAATGAGCAGTTCTTC. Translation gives CAINSGGNNEQFF.

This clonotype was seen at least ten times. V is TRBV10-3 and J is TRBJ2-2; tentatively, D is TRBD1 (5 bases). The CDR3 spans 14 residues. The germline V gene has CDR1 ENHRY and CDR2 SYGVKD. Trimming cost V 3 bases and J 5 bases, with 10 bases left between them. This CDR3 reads CAISDTGRTGELFF. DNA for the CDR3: TGTGCCATCAGTGACACAGGCCGGACCGGGGAGCTGTTTTTT.

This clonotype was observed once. CDR3 region: CASSFGPLGPAFSYEQYF. In nucleotides, the CDR3 is TGTGCCAGCAGTTTTGGACCGCTGGGACCCGCATTTAGTTACGAGCAGTACTTC. The gene calls are TRBV11-2 and TRBJ2-7; D could derive from TRBD1 or TRBD2 (5 bases each). The CDR3 is 18 amino acids. Trimming stripped 6 bases from V and 4 bases from J, with 28 bases between. CDR1 is SGHAT, CDR2 FQNNGV, per germline.

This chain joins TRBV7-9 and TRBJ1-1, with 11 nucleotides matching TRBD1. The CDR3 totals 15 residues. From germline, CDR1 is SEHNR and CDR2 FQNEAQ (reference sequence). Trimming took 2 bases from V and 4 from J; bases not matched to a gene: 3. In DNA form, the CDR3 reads TGTGCCAGCAGCTTACCGGGACAGGGGGTCACTGAAGCTTTCTTT. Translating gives CASSLPGQGVTEAFF. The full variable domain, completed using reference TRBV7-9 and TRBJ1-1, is DTGVSQNPRHKITKRGQNVTFRCDPISEHNRLYWYRQTLGQGPEFLTYFQNEAQLEKSRLLSDRFSAERPKGSFSTLEIQRTEQGDSAMYLCASSLPGQGVTEAFFGQGTRLTVV.

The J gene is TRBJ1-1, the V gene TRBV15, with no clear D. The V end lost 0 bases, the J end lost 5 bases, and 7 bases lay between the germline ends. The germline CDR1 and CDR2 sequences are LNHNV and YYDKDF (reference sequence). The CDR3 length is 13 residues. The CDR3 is CATSRDLGTEAFF. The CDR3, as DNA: TGTGCCACCAGCAGAGATCTTGGTACTGAAGCTTTCTTT. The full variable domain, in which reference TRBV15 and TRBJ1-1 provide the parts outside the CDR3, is DAMVIQNPRYQVTQFGKPVTLSCSQTLNHNVMYWYQQKSSQAPKLLFHYYDKDFNNEADTPDNFQSRRPNTSFCFLDIRSPGLGDTAMYLCATSRDLGTEAFFGQGTRLTVV.

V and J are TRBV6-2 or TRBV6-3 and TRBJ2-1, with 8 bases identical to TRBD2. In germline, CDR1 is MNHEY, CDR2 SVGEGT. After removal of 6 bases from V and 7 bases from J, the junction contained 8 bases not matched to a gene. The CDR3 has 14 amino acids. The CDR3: CASSQAGGTNEQFF. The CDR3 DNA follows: TGTGCCAGCAGCCAGGCGGGAGGAACAAATGAGCAGTTCTTC.

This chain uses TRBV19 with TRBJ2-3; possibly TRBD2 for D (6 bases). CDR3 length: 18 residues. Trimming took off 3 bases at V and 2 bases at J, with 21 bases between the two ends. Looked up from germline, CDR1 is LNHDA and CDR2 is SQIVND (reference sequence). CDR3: CASSIALGGDPNTDTQYF. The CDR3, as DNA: TGTGCCAGTAGTATTGCCCTAGGAGGGGACCCTAACACAGATACGCAGTATTTT.

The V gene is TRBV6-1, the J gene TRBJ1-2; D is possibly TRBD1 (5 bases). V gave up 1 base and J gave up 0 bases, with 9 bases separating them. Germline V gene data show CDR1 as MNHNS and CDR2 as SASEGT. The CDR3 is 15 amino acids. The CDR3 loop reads CASSEVGHSNYGYTF. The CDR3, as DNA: TGTGCCAGCAGTGAAGTCGGACATTCTAACTATGGCTACACCTTC.